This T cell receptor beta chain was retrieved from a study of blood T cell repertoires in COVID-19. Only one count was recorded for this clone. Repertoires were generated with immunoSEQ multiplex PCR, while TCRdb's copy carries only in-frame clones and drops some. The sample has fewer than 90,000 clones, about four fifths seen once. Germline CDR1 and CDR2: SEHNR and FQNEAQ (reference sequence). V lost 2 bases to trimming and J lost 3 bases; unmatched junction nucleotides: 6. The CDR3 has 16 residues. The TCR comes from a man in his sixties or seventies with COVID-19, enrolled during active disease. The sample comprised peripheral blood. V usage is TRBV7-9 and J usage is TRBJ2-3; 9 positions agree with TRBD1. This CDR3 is CASSLLMTGGTDTQYF. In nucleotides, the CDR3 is TGTGCCAGCAGCTTACTGATGACAGGGGGGACAGATACGCAGTATTTT.